Each of the 18 T cell receptor beta chains below was sequenced from the same sample in a study of blood T cell repertoires in COVID-19. Profiled with immunoSEQ multiplex PCR; TCRdb holds only in-frame clones, not every one. The sample includes about 140,000 clones, approximately 87% of them seen just once. Input material: peripheral blood. The receptors shown here come from a woman in her thirties or forties with acute or convalescent COVID-19.

The rearrangement joins TRBV6-5 to TRBJ2-1, with D possibly matching TRBD1 (6 bases). The ends were cut back, 4 bases at V and 7 bases at J, with 14 bases in the middle. The CDR3 is 14 amino acids. The germline V gene has CDR1 MNHEY and CDR2 SVGAGI. The CDR3 DNA reads TGTGCCAGCAGTTTACAGGGTCGAATTAATGAGCAGTTCTTC. As protein: CASSLQGRINEQFF.

The rearrangement joins TRBV5-8 to TRBJ1-5; TRBD1 agrees at 7 bases. The V and J ends lost 3 bases and 4 bases, in that order; junction bases with no gene match: 7. This CDR3 contains 15 residues. Looked up from germline, CDR1 is SGHTS and CDR2 is YDEGEE. CDR3 sequence: CASSSLQGENQPQHF. The CDR3 DNA reads TGTGCCAGCAGCTCCCTGCAGGGGGAGAATCAGCCCCAGCATTTT.

The rearrangement uses TRBV3-1 (or the pseudogene TRBV3-2) and TRBJ1-5; D remains unclear. This CDR3 contains 15 residues. Germline values: CDR1 LGHDT, CDR2 YNNKEL (reference sequence). The ends were cut back, 2 bases at V and 0 bases at J, with 8 bases in the middle. The CDR3 coding sequence is TGTGCCAGCAGCCAATCCAGGTATAGCAATCAGCCCCAGCATTTT. Translating it yields CASSQSRYSNQPQHF.

V usage is TRBV7-9 and J usage is TRBJ2-2; the D gene is possibly TRBD1 (5 bases). The germline V and J ends were trimmed by 1 base and 5 bases, with 11 bases remaining between them. Per the germline V gene, CDR1 is SEHNR and CDR2 is FQNEAQ (reference sequence). The CDR3 consists of 15 residues. The CDR3 loop is CASSLGQKVTGELFF. CDR3 DNA sequence: TGTGCCAGCAGCTTAGGACAGAAGGTGACCGGGGAGCTGTTTTTT.

The chain combines TRBV29-1 with TRBJ1-1; maybe TRBD1 (5 bases). The CDR3 covers 14 residues. In germline, CDR1 is SQVTM, CDR2 ANQGSEA. Trimming cost V 6 bases and J 5 bases, with 19 bases left between them. DNA for the CDR3: TGCAGCGTGGGAACGCGGGGCGGCGGGACTGAAGCTTTCTTT. Translation gives CSVGTRGGGTEAFF.

V gene TRBV15 combines with J gene TRBJ2-3, with D possibly matching TRBD1 (6 bases). The CDR3 has 14 amino acids. Germline assignment: CDR1 LNHNV and CDR2 YYDKDF (reference sequence). Trimming removed 4 bases at V and 6 bases at J, with 14 bases between. Here the CDR3 reads CATSIRGDGDTQYF. The CDR3 nucleotides read TGTGCCACCAGCATCAGGGGTGATGGGGATACGCAGTATTTT.

The CDR3 DNA reads as TGTGCCTGGAAACCTAGGACTAGCGGGGGAGTTGAGACCCAGTACTTC. Its translation is CAWKPRTSGGVETQYF. The V gene is TRBV30, the J gene TRBJ2-5, with 13 bases aligning to TRBD2. CDR3 length: 16 amino acids. Germline assignment: CDR1 GTSNPN and CDR2 SVGIG (reference sequence). V lost 4 bases to trimming and J lost 5 bases; unmatched junction nucleotides: 10.

The chain links TRBV29-1 to TRBJ1-1; no reliable D call. This CDR3 has 11 residues. Trimming took 4 bases from V and 8 from J, leaving 11 bases between them. Germline loops: CDR1 SQVTM, CDR2 ANQGSEA. The CDR3 here is CSVVVQTEAFF. CDR3 bases: TGCAGCGTTGTAGTCCAGACAGAAGCTTTCTTT. The full variable domain, completed using reference TRBV29-1 and TRBJ1-1, is SAVISQKPSRDICQRGTSLTIQCQVDSQVTMMFWYRQQPGQSLTLIATANQGSEATYESGFVIDKFPISRPNLTFSTLTVSNMSPEDSSIYLCSVVVQTEAFFGQGTRLTVV.

J is TRBJ2-7 and V is TRBV21-1; the tabulated D call, TRBD2, remains unverified against the DNA. TRBV21-1 is designated a pseudogene. The CDR3 has 19 residues. The CDR3: CASSKAGGFLAGSPNEQYF. The DNA of the CDR3 is TGTGCCAGCAGCAAAGCGGGGGGTTTTTTAGCGGGGTCCCCCAACGAGCAGTACTTC.

This chain connects TRBV18 to TRBJ2-2, with 10 bases matching TRBD2. J lost 4 bases, V lost 0 bases, and 11 bases had no gene match. This CDR3 has 19 amino acids. Germline CDR1 KGHSH, CDR2 LQKENI. This CDR3 reads CASSPPGVAGGLSTGELFF. The CDR3 nucleotides read TGTGCCAGCTCACCACCCGGTGTAGCGGGGGGCCTAAGCACCGGGGAGCTGTTTTTT.

V gene TRBV28 combines with J gene TRBJ2-5, with D tentatively TRBD2 (7 bases). Germline lookup yields CDR1 MDHEN and CDR2 SYDVKM. V was clipped by 8 bases and J by 9 bases, with 28 bases between them. This CDR3 is 16 amino acids long. CDR3 sequence reads: CASRLGGPYPPRAQYF. CDR3 DNA sequence: TGTGCCAGCCGTCTGGGGGGGCCCTACCCCCCAAGGGCCCAGTACTTC.

This clone has only a few counts. This chain joins TRBV28 and TRBJ1-5; 11 positions agree with TRBD1. After removal of 6 bases from V and 3 bases from J, the junction contained 10 bases not matched to a gene. CDR1 is MDHEN and CDR2 is SYDVKM in the germline V gene. This CDR3 comprises 17 residues. The CDR3 DNA reads as TGTGCCAGCAGACCCCGGACAGGGGGCAACCCCAATCAGCCCCAGCATTTT. Amino acid sequence: CASRPRTGGNPNQPQHF.

The rearrangement links TRBV30 to TRBJ1-2, with 8 nucleotides matching TRBD1. The CDR3 spans 14 residues. CDR1 GTSNPN and CDR2 SVGIG come from the germline V gene (reference sequence). V was pared by 1 base and J by 5 bases, with 6 bases of the junction left unmatched. The chain's CDR3 is CAWSDGQGGYGYTF. The CDR3 DNA reads TGTGCCTGGAGTGATGGACAGGGAGGGTATGGCTACACCTTC.

This clone was observed a handful of times. This sequence joins TRBV6-2 or TRBV6-3 and TRBJ2-7, with 7 bases matching TRBD1. Germline CDR1 reads MNHEY; CDR2 reads SVGEGT. J lost 3 bases, V lost 1 base, and 3 bases had no gene match. The CDR3 is made up of 14 amino acids. The CDR3 DNA is TGTGCCAGCAGTTACTGGACAGGACGCTACGAGCAGTACTTC. Translating it yields CASSYWTGRYEQYF.

The chain is built from TRBV27 and TRBJ1-1; D is unclear. Germline CDR1 and CDR2: MNHEY and SMNVEV (reference sequence). V lost 3 bases to trimming and J lost 2 bases, with 13 bases between them. The CDR3 runs 15 residues. DNA for the CDR3: TGTGCCAGCAGTTTGGCCCCAAGTGTAAACACTGAAGCTTTCTTT. It specifies CASSLAPSVNTEAFF.

V is TRBV4-3 and J is TRBJ1-2; 7 bases line up with TRBD1. The CDR3 spans 13 residues. Germline lookup yields CDR1 LGHNA and CDR2 YSLEER. Unmatched junction bases numbered 5, after V lost 4 bases and J lost 6 bases. The CDR3 bases are TGCGCCAGCAGCCCCTTCGGACAGGATGGCTACACCTTC. It is translated as CASSPFGQDGYTF.

J is TRBJ2-7 and V is TRBV6-5; D perhaps matches TRBD2 (6 bases). Trimming removed 8 bases from V and 7 bases from J, with 12 bases in between. Germline values: CDR1 MNHEY, CDR2 SVGAGI. There are 11 residues in the CDR3. CDR3 DNA: TGTGCCAGCCGCACCGGAGGGGAGCAGTACTTC. This translates into CASRTGGEQYF.

The V gene is TRBV6-2 or TRBV6-3, the J gene TRBJ1-5; 9 bases are shared with TRBD1. CDR3 size: 16 residues. CDR1 and CDR2 (germline): MNHEY, SVGEGT. V trimming: 4 bases; J trimming: 4 bases; junction bases outside the gene matches: 8. The DNA for the CDR3 is TGTGCCAGCAGTTCTCGGGACAGGGACGGAAATCAGCCCCAGCATTTT. Protein product: CASSSRDRDGNQPQHF.